These T cell receptor beta chains were read from a single sample in a study of control samples from healthy donors and cancer patients. Profiled with immunoSEQ multiplex PCR; TCRdb holds only in-frame clones, not every one. This sample has 130,000 or so clones; over 75% occur once, and the top ten carry roughly 3.4%. The sample was blood. These receptors came from a man in his forties or fifties in good health. Both conserved end residues are part of each CDR3. The D gene is left open where the match is weak. The size of a clone is reported for some rows only, either as once, few or many, or as a class for expanded clones.

TRBV30	NA	NA	TRBJ2-3	CAWSNTDTQYF	TGTGCCTGGAGTAACACAGATACGCAGTATTTT
TRBV7-6	TRBD1	NA	TRBJ2-7	CASSSTGGYEQYF	TGTGCCAGCAGCTCCACAGGGGGCTACGAGCAGTACTTC
TRBV2	NA	NA	TRBJ1-2	CASNGRTYGYTF	TGTGCCAGCAATGGGCGGACCTATGGCTACACCTTC
TRBV4-2	NA	NA	TRBJ1-4	CASSQGGLGSLEKLFF	TGTGCCAGCAGCCAAGGGGGTCTAGGAAGCCTTGAAAAACTGTTTTTT
TRBV24-1	NA	once	TRBJ2-1	CATSDRTRRGGPYNEQFF	TGTGCCACCAGTGATCGGACACGGAGGGGCGGGCCATACAATGAGCAGTTCTTC
TRBV5-1	NA	NA	TRBJ2-1	CASSPTGVDEQFF	TGCGCCAGCAGCCCTACCGGAGTGGATGAGCAGTTCTTC
TRBV29-1	TRBD1	NA	TRBJ1-1	CSVIQGKTEAFF	TGCAGCGTTATACAGGGGAAGACTGAAGCTTTCTTT
TRBV18	TRBD1	NA	TRBJ1-1	CASSPRQGFGTEAFF	TGTGCCAGCTCACCAAGACAGGGTTTCGGCACTGAAGCTTTCTTT
TRBV6-6	NA	NA	TRBJ2-7	CASSSLGPSGEQYF	TGTGCCAGCAGTTCCCTGGGACCCTCGGGGGAGCAGTACTTC
TRBV4-2	TRBD1	few	TRBJ2-7	CASSQADRANEQYF	TGTGCCAGCAGCCAAGCGGACAGGGCCAACGAGCAGTACTTC
TRBV28	NA	NA	TRBJ1-1	CASSTSFEAFF	TGTGCCAGCAGTACATCATTTGAAGCTTTCTTT
TRBV6-1	NA	NA	TRBJ1-2	CASSELGESGYTF	TGTGCCAGCAGTGAATTGGGGGAGTCGGGCTACACCTTC
TRBV4-2	NA	once	TRBJ2-3	CASSLWDSTDTQYF	TGTGCCAGCAGCCTATGGGACAGCACAGATACGCAGTATTTT
TRBV3-1/TRBV3-2	NA	NA	TRBJ2-1	CASSQGQGGRVDEQFF	TGTGCCAGCAGCCAAGGGCAGGGGGGGAGAGTTGATGAGCAGTTCTTC
TRBV7-8	NA	NA	TRBJ2-1	CASSLYRLSSYNEQFF	TGTGCCAGCAGCTTATATCGCCTGAGCTCCTACAATGAGCAGTTCTTC
TRBV3-1/TRBV3-2	NA	once	TRBJ2-7	CASSRQGPSYEQYF	TGTGCCAGCAGCCGCCAGGGCCCTTCCTACGAGCAGTACTTC
TRBV7-3	NA	NA	TRBJ2-5	CASSLDRDQETQYF	TGTGCCAGCAGCTTGGACAGAGACCAAGAGACCCAGTACTTC
TRBV5-4	TRBD1	few	TRBJ2-4	CASSLGTDLAKNIQYF	TGTGCCAGCAGCTTAGGGACAGACCTAGCCAAAAACATTCAGTACTTC
TRBV10-2	TRBD2	NA	TRBJ2-5	CASRPGLAGQETQYF	TGCGCCAGCAGGCCGGGACTAGCGGGGCAAGAGACCCAGTACTTC
TRBV11-2	NA	NA	TRBJ2-1	CASSLGRGRNEQFF	TGTGCCAGCAGCCTAGGTAGAGGGCGGAATGAGCAGTTCTTC
TRBV7-8	NA	NA	TRBJ2-7	CASSSGYSLEQYF	TGTGCCAGCAGCTCTGGGTACTCCTTGGAGCAGTACTTC
TRBV6-1	TRBD2	NA	TRBJ2-1	CASSGASGGSYNEQFF	TGTGCCAGCAGTGGGGCTAGCGGGGGCTCCTACAATGAGCAGTTCTTC
TRBV19	TRBD1	NA	TRBJ1-5	CASSIRGGGNQPQHF	TGTGCCAGTAGTATACGAGGGGGCGGCAATCAGCCCCAGCATTTT
TRBV28	TRBD2	NA	TRBJ2-7	CASGDPGLAGGFDEQYF	TGTGCCAGCGGAGATCCGGGACTAGCGGGGGGGTTCGACGAGCAGTACTTC
TRBV3-1/TRBV3-2	TRBD1	NA	TRBJ1-1	CASSQDGTGLLGTEAFF	TGTGCCAGCAGCCAAGATGGGACAGGGCTACTTGGGACTGAAGCTTTCTTT
TRBV6-4	NA	NA	TRBJ1-1	CASSVVYMLNTEAFF	TGTGCCAGCAGTGTCGTGTATATGTTGAACACTGAAGCTTTCTTT
TRBV2	NA	NA	TRBJ1-1	CASMKTGNTEAFF	TGTGCCAGCATGAAAACAGGGAACACTGAAGCTTTCTTT
TRBV7-3	NA	NA	TRBJ1-1	CASSLSPGTNTEAFF	TGTGCCAGCAGCTTAAGTCCGGGGACTAACACTGAAGCTTTCTTT
TRBV2	NA	NA	TRBJ2-5	CASSGTVRETQYF	TGTGCCAGCAGTGGGACCGTGCGGGAGACCCAGTACTTC
TRBV7-3	NA	NA	TRBJ2-5	CASSLFGGGLQETQYF	TGTGCCAGCAGCTTATTTGGCGGGGGCCTCCAAGAGACCCAGTACTTC
TRBV5-1	NA	NA	TRBJ2-3	CASAKLGGSSTDTQYF	TGCGCCAGCGCTAAACTCGGGGGCTCTAGCACAGATACGCAGTATTTT
TRBV11-2	TRBD1	NA	TRBJ2-7	CASSFTRDRVYEQYF	TGTGCCAGCAGCTTCACTCGGGACAGGGTCTACGAGCAGTACTTC
TRBV5-1	TRBD1	NA	TRBJ2-1	CASSPGQGYNEQFF	TGCGCCAGCAGCCCCGGACAGGGATACAATGAGCAGTTCTTC
TRBV9	NA	NA	TRBJ2-3	CASSSVEDTQYF	TGTGCCAGCAGCTCAGTAGAGGATACGCAGTATTTT
TRBV7-2	NA	NA	TRBJ1-4	CASSLTRSTNEKLFF	TGTGCCAGCAGCTTAACGAGATCAACTAATGAAAAACTGTTTTTT
TRBV23-1	TRBD1	NA	TRBJ1-1	CASSQQGALNTEAFF	TGCGCCAGCAGTCAACAGGGGGCTTTAAACACTGAAGCTTTCTTT
TRBV19	NA	NA	TRBJ2-7	CASSLRDGPYEQYF	TGTGCCAGTAGTCTCCGGGACGGCCCCTACGAGCAGTACTTC
TRBV9	TRBD1	few	TRBJ1-4	CASSTRQGMGEKLFF	TGTGCCAGCAGCACACGACAGGGGATGGGTGAAAAACTGTTTTTT
TRBV28	TRBD1	NA	TRBJ2-1	CASSNSLGQSLGNEQFF	TGTGCCAGCAGCAACTCCCTGGGACAGTCCCTTGGCAATGAGCAGTTCTTC
TRBV6-5	TRBD1	NA	TRBJ1-5	CASSYGQGSHQPQHF	TGTGCCAGCAGTTATGGACAGGGTTCGCATCAGCCCCAGCATTTT
TRBV30	NA	NA	TRBJ2-7	CAWKGRGVPTPYTYDKQYF	TGTGCCTGGAAAGGGCGAGGGGTGCCAACCCCCTACACTTACGATAAGCAGTACTTC
TRBV2	TRBD1	once	TRBJ1-5	CASKGQGSNQPQHF	TGTGCCAGCAAAGGACAGGGAAGCAATCAGCCCCAGCATTTT
TRBV9	NA	NA	TRBJ1-2	CASSAGTLANYGYTF	TGTGCCAGCAGCGCTGGGACCTTAGCTAACTATGGCTACACCTTC
TRBV19	NA	NA	TRBJ2-3	CASSIGGLRRDTQYF	TGTGCCAGTAGTATAGGGGGACTGAGGCGAGATACGCAGTATTTT
TRBV6-5	NA	once	TRBJ1-2	CASSSGGGGYTF	TGTGCCAGCAGTTCGGGCGGGGGCGGCTACACCTTC
TRBV19	NA	NA	TRBJ2-3	CASSIKLGTDTQYF	TGTGCCAGTAGTATAAAACTCGGCACAGATACGCAGTATTTT
TRBV14	NA	few	TRBJ1-3	CASSEVRPYSGNTIYF	TGTGCCAGCAGCGAAGTCCGCCCGTACTCTGGAAACACCATATATTTT
TRBV7-2	NA	few	TRBJ1-2	CASSLTSINYGYTF	TGTGCCAGCAGCTTAACGAGCATCAACTATGGCTACACCTTC
TRBV2	NA	NA	TRBJ2-5	CASSVNRQETQYF	TGTGCCAGCAGTGTAAACAGACAAGAGACCCAGTACTTC
TRBV29-1	NA	NA	TRBJ1-2	CSAMDSLGYTF	TGCAGTGCAATGGACAGCCTTGGCTACACCTTC
TRBV6-5	NA	NA	TRBJ1-1	CASSGQLNTEAFF	TGTGCCAGCAGCGGACAGTTAAACACTGAAGCTTTCTTT
TRBV27	TRBD1	NA	TRBJ1-4	CASRGQTHEKLFF	TGTGCCAGCAGGGGACAGACACATGAAAAACTGTTTTTT
TRBV7-6	NA	NA	TRBJ2-7	CASSLAESYEQYF	TGTGCCAGCAGCTTAGCCGAGTCCTACGAGCAGTACTTC
TRBV11-3	NA	NA	TRBJ2-3	CASSAGTESDTQYF	TGTGCCAGCAGCGCGGGGACAGAGTCAGATACGCAGTATTTT
TRBV20-1	NA	NA	TRBJ1-1	CSARSGIEAFF	TGCAGTGCTAGATCGGGAATTGAAGCTTTCTTT
TRBV24-1	NA	NA	TRBJ2-7	CATSEQGRIGVHEQYF	TGTGCCACCAGTGAACAGGGTCGGATCGGGGTCCACGAGCAGTACTTC
TRBV2	TRBD1	NA	TRBJ2-7	CASSQGALGYEQYF	TGTGCCAGCAGCCAGGGGGCGCTGGGGTACGAGCAGTACTTC